This T cell receptor (beta chain) comes out of a study of T cell repertoires in cytomegalovirus infection (dated 2019 in TCRdb). Turning to the overall study: Alongside well-studied HLA-B-restricted epitopes, the peptide stimulations were aimed at recently identified HLA-C-restricted CMV epitopes, whose presentation resists viral immunomodulation. Donor HLA type was relevant to the analysis, because carriage of CMV infection together with the matching HLA type was indicated by public TCR beta signatures.

The full study reports these points: Carriers of CMV infection plus the relevant HLA type were discriminated by the cumulative frequency of public TCR beta family members in the study cohort and in an independent roughly 400-donor cohort. The ex vivo response was dominated by HLA-C-restricted CMV-specific TCR beta clonotypes, which also provided the single most frequent clonotype in two of eight donors.

The junction shows trimming of 4 bases on V and 2 bases on J, plus 14 bases between the germline ends. Measured from the cysteine to the phenylalanine, the CDR3 is 16 residues long. Kept here is only the CDR3 DNA, which spans 48 bases and is read in frame from base 1. From the germline V gene, CDR1 is SGHVS and CDR2 is FNYEAQ. For sequencing, an Illumina HiSeq 1500 was employed. TCRdb cleaned the public reads at Q25 with fastp, built clones with MiXCR and kept in-frame beta chains. Each entry merges the rows of one CDR3 protein and shows their most common DNA and genes. The sample contains roughly 990,000 distinct CDR3 sequences, about 33% of them found a single time. The top ten clones comprise roughly 13% of the sample. This clonotype came up a few times. What this receptor recognizes is not known. Per-base quality was not reported, and no clone a single base away is much larger than it. What the treatment or condition label conveys for this sample: in vitro stimulation with specific CMV peptide epitopes to enrich CMV-specific T cells.

The chain is made from TRBV7-6 and TRBJ2-2, and the D gene may be TRBD2, 6 bases matching. Sequenced material: cultured CD8+ T cells from PBMCs, taken from culture after CMV antigen stimulation. This TCR was recovered from a human donor in good health (CMV status not recorded). Some clones in this sample may be carry-over from other donors' samples. The DNA sequence reads TGTGCCAGCAGCTCCCTAGAGGGGACTAACACCGGGGAGCTGTTTTTT. Its translation is CASSSLEGTNTGELFF. The CDR3, completed at both ends by the reference TRBV7-6 and TRBJ2-2 genes, gives the full variable domain GAGVSQSPRYKVTKRGQDVALRCDPISGHVSLYWYRQALGQGPEFLTYFNYEAQQDKSGLPNDRFSAERPEGSISTLTIQRTEQRDSAMYRCASSSLEGTNTGELFFGEGSRLTVL.